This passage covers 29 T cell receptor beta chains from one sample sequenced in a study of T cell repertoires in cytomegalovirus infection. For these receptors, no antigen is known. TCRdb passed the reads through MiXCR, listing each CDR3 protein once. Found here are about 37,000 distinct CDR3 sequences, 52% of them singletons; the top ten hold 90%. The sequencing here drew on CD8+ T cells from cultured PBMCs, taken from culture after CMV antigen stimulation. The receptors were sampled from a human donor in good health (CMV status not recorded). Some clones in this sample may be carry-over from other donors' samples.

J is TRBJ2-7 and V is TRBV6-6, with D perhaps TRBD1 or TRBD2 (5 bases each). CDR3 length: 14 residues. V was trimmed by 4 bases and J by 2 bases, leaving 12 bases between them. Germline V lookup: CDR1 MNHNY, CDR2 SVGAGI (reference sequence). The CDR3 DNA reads TGTGCCAGCAGTTCCCGGGACGTACCCTACGAGCAGTACTTC. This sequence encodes CASSSRDVPYEQYF.

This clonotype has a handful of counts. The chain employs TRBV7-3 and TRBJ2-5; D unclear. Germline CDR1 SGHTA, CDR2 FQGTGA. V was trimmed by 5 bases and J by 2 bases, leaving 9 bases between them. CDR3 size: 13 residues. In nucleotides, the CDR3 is TGTGCCAGCAGCCAAACACCGCAAGAGACCCAGTACTTC. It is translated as CASSQTPQETQYF.

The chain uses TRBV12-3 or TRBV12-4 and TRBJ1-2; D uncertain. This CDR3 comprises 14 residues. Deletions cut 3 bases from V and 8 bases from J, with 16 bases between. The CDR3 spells CASSFGRVGLGYTF. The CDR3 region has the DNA TGTGCCAGCAGTTTCGGGAGGGTTGGACTCGGCTACACCTTC.

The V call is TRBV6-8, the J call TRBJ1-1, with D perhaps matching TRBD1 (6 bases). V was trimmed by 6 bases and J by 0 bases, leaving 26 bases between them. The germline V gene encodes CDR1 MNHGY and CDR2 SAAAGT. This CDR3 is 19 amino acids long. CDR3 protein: CASRPFFDRNPALNTEAFF. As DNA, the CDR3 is TGTGCCAGCAGGCCCTTTTTCGACAGGAACCCTGCCCTGAACACTGAAGCTTTCTTT.

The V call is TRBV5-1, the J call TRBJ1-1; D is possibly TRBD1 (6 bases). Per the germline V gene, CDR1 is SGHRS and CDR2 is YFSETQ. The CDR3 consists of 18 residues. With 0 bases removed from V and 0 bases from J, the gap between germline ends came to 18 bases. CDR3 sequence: CASSLVAYYREVNTEAFF. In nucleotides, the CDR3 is TGCGCCAGCAGCTTGGTCGCCTACTACAGGGAGGTGAACACTGAAGCTTTCTTT.

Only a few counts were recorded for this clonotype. CDR3 sequence reads: CASSRRTGQTYGYTF. CDR3 in DNA: TGTGCCAGCAGCCGCCGGACAGGGCAGACCTATGGCTACACCTTC. The V call is TRBV7-2, the J call TRBJ1-2; TRBD1 matches at 8 bases. V was clipped by 5 bases and J by 4 bases; unmatched bases: 9. The CDR3 extends over 15 amino acids. Germline CDR1 is SGHTA and CDR2 is FQGNSA.

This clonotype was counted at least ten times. The CDR3 DNA is TGTGCCAGCAGCTTTCGACAGCTCACCGGGGAGCTGTTTTTT. Translated: CASSFRQLTGELFF. The chain links TRBV7-9 to TRBJ2-2; possibly TRBD1 for D (5 bases). There are 14 residues in the CDR3. Per the germline V gene, CDR1 is SEHNR and CDR2 is FQNEAQ (reference sequence). The germline V and J ends were trimmed by 3 bases and 4 bases, with 9 bases remaining between them.

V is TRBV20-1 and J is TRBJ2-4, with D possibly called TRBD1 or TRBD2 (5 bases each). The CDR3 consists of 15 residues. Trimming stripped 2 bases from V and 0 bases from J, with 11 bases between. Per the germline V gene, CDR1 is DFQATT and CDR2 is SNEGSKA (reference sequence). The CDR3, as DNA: TGCAGTGCTAGAACTGGGACCTTAGCCAAAAACATTCAGTACTTC. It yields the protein CSARTGTLAKNIQYF.

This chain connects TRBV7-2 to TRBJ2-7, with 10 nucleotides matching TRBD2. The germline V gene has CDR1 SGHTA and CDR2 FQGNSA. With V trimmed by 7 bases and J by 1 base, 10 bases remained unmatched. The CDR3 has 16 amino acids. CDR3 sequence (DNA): TGTGCCAGCAACGCCGTTCCACTAGCGGGGTCCTACGAGCAGTACTTC. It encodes CASNAVPLAGSYEQYF. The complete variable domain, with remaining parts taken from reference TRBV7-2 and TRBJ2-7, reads GAGVSQSPSNKVTEKGKDVELRCDPISGHTALYWYRQSLGQGLEFLIYFQGNSAPDKSGLPSDRFSAERTGGSVSTLTIQRTQQEDSAVYLCASNAVPLAGSYEQYFGPGTRLTVT.

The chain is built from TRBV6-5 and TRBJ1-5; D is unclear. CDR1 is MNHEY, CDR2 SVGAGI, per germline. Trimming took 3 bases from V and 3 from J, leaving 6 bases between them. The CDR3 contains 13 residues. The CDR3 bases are TGTGCCAGCAGTTATGACGTCAATCAGCCCCAGCATTTT. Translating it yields CASSYDVNQPQHF.

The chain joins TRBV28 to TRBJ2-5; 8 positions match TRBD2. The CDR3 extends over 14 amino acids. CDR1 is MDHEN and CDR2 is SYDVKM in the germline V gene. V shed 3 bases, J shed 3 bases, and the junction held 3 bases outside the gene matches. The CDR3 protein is CASSFGGGEETQYF. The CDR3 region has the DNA TGTGCCAGCAGTTTCGGGGGGGGGGAAGAGACCCAGTACTTC.

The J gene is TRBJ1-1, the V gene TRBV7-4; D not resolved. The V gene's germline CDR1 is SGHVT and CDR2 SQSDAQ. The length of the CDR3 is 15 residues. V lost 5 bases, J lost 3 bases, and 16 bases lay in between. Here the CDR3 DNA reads TGTGCCAGCAGCCCGGTGGAGGGTTGGGACACTGAAGCTTTCTTT. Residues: CASSPVEGWDTEAFF.

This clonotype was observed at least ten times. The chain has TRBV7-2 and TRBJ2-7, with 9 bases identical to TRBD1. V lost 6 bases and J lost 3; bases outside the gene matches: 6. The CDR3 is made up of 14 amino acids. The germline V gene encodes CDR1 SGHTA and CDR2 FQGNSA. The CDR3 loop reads CASRRQGDYYEQYF. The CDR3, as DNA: TGTGCCAGCAGACGACAGGGGGACTACTACGAGCAGTACTTC. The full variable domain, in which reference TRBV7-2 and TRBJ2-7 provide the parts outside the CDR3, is GAGVSQSPSNKVTEKGKDVELRCDPISGHTALYWYRQSLGQGLEFLIYFQGNSAPDKSGLPSDRFSAERTGGSVSTLTIQRTQQEDSAVYLCASRRQGDYYEQYFGPGTRLTVT.

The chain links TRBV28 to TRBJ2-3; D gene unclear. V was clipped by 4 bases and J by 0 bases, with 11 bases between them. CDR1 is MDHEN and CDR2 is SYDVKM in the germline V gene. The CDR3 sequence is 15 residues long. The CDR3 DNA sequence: TGTGCCAGCAGTTACGGTGAATGGAGCACAGATACGCAGTATTTT. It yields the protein CASSYGEWSTDTQYF. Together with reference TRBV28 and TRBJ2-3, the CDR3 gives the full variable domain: DVKVTQSSRYLVKRTGEKVFLECVQDMDHENMFWYRQDPGLGLRLIYFSYDVKMKEKGDIPEGYSVSREKKERFSLILESASTNQTSMYLCASSYGEWSTDTQYFGPGTRLTVL.

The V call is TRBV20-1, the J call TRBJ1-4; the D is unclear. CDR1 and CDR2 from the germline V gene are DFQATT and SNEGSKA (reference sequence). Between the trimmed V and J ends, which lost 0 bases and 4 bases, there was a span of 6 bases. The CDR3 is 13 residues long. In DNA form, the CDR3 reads TGCAGTGCTAGAGATGCCGGTAATGAAAAACTGTTTTTT. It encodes CSARDAGNEKLFF.

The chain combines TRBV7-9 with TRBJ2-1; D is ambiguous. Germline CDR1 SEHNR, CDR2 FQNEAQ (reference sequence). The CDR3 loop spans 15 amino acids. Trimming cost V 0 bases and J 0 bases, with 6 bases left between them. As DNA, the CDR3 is TGTGCCAGCAGCTTAGCTCGGAGCTCCTACAATGAGCAGTTCTTC. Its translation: CASSLARSSYNEQFF. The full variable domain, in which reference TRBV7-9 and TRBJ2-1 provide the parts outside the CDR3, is DTGVSQNPRHKITKRGQNVTFRCDPISEHNRLYWYRQTLGQGPEFLTYFQNEAQLEKSRLLSDRFSAERPKGSFSTLEIQRTEQGDSAMYLCASSLARSSYNEQFFGPGTRLTVL.

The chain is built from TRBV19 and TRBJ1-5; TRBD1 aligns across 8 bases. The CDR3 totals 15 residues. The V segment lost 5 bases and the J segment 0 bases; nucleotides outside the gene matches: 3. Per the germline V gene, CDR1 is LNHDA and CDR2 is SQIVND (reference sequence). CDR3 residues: CASSWQGASNQPQHF. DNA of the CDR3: TGTGCCAGTAGTTGGCAGGGGGCTAGCAATCAGCCCCAGCATTTT.

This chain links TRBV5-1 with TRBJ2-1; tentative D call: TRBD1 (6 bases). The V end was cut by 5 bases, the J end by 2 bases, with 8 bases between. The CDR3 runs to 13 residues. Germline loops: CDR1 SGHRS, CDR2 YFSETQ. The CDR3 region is CASRGGTYNEQFF. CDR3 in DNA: TGCGCCAGCAGAGGGGGAACCTACAATGAGCAGTTCTTC.

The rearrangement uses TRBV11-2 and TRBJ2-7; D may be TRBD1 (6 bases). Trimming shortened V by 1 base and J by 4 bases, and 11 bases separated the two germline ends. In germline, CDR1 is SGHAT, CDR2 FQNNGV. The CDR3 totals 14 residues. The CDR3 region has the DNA TGTGCCAGCAGCTTAGTAACAGGGTCTTACGAGCAGTACTTC. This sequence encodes CASSLVTGSYEQYF.

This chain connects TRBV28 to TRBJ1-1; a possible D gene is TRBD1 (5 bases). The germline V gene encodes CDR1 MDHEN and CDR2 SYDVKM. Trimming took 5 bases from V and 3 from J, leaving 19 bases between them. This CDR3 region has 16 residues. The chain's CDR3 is CASSPRPGVTHTEAFF. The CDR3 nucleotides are TGTGCCAGCAGTCCCAGACCGGGGGTAACTCACACTGAAGCTTTCTTT.

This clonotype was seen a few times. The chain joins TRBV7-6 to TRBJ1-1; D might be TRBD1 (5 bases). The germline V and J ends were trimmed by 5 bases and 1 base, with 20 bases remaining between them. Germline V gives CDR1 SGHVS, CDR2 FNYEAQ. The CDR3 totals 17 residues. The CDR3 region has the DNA TGTGCCAGCAGCCCCCGGAAGGAGGGGACGCAGAACACTGAAGCTTTCTTT. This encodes CASSPRKEGTQNTEAFF.

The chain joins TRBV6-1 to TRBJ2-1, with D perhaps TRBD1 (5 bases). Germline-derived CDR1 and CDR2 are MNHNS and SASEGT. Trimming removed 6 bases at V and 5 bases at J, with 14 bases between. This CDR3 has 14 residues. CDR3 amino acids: CASSKPRQHNEQFF. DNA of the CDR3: TGTGCCAGCAGCAAGCCCCGACAGCACAATGAGCAGTTCTTC.

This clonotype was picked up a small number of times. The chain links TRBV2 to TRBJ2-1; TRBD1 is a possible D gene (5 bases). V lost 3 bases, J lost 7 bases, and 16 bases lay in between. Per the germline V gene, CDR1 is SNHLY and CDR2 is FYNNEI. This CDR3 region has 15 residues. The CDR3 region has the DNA TGTGCCAGCAGTGAGGTTCAGGGCACTAAGAATGAGCAGTTCTTC. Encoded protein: CASSEVQGTKNEQFF.

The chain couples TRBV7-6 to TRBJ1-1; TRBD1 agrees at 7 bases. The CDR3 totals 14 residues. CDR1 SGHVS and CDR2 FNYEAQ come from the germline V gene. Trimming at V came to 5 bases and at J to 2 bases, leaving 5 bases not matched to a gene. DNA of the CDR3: TGTGCCAGCAGCAATACAGGGGACAACACTGAAGCTTTCTTT. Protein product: CASSNTGDNTEAFF.

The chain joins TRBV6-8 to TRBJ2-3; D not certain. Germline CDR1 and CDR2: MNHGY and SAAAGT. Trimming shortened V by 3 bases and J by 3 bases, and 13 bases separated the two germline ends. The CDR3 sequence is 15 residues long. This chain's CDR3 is CASSYSSFGTDTQYF. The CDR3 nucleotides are TGTGCCAGCAGTTATAGTTCTTTTGGTACAGATACGCAGTATTTT.

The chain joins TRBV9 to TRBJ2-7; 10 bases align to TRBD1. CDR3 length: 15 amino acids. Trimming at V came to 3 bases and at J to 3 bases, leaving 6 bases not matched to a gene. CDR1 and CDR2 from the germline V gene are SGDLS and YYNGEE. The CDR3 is CASSAGTGAVYEQYF. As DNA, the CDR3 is TGTGCCAGCAGCGCCGGGACAGGGGCCGTCTACGAGCAGTACTTC.

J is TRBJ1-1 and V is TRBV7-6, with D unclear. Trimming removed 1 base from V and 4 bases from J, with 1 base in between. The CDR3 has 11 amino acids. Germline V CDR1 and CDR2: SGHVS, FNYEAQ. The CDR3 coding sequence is TGTGCCAGCAGCTTAGGCACTGAAGCTTTCTTT. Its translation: CASSLGTEAFF.

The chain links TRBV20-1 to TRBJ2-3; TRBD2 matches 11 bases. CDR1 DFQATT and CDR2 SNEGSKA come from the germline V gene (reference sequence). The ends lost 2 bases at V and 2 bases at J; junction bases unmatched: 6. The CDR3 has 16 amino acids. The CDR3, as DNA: TGCAGTGCTAGAATCCTAGCGGGAGGTGACACAGATACGCAGTATTTT. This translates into CSARILAGGDTDTQYF.

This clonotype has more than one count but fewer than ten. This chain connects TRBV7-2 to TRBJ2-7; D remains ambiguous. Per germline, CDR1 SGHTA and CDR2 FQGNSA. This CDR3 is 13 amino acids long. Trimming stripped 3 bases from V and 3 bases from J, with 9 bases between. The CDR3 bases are TGTGCCAGCAGCTTGGAGCTCTTCTACGAGCAGTACTTC. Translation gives CASSLELFYEQYF.